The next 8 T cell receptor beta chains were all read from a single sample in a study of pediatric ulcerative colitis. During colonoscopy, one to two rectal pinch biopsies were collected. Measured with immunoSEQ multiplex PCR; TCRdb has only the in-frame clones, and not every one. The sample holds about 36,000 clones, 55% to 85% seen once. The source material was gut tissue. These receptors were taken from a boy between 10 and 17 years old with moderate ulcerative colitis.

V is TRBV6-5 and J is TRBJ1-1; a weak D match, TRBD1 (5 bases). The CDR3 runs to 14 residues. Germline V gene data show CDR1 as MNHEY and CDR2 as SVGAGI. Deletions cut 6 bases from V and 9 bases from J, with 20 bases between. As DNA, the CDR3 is TGTGCCAGCAGCGCCGGGACCCTCGGGTTGAAAGCTTTCTTT. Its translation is CASSAGTLGLKAFF.

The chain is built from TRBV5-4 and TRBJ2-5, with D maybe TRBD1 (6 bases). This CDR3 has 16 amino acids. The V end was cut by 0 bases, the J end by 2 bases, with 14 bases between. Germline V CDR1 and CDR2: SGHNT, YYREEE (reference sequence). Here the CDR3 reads CASSLGGGTGQETQYF. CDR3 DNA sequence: TGTGCCAGCAGCTTGGGAGGGGGTACCGGACAAGAGACCCAGTACTTC.

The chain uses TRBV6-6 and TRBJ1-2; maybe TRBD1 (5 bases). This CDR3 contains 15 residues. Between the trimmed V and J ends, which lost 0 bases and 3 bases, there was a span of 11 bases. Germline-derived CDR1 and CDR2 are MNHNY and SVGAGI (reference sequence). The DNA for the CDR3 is TGTGCCAGCAGTTACTCGGGGGTACGAGACTATGGCTACACCTTC. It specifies CASSYSGVRDYGYTF.

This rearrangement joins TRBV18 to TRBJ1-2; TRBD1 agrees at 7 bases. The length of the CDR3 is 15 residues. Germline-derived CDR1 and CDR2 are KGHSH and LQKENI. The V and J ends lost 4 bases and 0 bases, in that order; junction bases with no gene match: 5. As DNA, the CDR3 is TGTGCCAGCTCACTCACAGGGGAAACTAACTATGGCTACACCTTC. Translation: CASSLTGETNYGYTF.

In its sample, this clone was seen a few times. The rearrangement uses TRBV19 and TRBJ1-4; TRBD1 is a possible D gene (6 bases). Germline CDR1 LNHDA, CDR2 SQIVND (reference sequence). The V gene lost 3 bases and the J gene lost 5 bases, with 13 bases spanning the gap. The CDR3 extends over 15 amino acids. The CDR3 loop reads CASSISRGENEKLFF. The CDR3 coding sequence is TGTGCCAGTAGTATTTCCAGGGGAGAGAATGAAAAACTGTTTTTT.

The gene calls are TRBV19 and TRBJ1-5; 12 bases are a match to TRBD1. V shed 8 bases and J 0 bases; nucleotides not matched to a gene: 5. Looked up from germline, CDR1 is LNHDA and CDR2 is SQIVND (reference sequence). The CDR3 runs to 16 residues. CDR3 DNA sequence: TGTGCCAGTGCCGGGACAGGGGGCTATAGCAATCAGCCCCAGCATTTT. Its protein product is CASAGTGGYSNQPQHF.

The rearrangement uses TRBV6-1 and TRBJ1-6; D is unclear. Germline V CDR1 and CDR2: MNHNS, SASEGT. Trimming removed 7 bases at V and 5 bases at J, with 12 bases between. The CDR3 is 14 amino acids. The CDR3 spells CASKARVDNSPLHF. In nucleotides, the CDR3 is TGTGCCAGCAAGGCAAGGGTGGATAATTCACCCCTCCACTTT.

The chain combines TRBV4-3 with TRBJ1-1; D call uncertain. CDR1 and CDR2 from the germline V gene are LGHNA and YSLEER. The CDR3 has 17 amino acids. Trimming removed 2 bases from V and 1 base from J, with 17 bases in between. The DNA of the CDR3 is TGCGCCAGCAGCCAAACGAGGGAGCTGACGGCGAACACTGAAGCTTTCTTT. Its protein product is CASSQTRELTANTEAFF.